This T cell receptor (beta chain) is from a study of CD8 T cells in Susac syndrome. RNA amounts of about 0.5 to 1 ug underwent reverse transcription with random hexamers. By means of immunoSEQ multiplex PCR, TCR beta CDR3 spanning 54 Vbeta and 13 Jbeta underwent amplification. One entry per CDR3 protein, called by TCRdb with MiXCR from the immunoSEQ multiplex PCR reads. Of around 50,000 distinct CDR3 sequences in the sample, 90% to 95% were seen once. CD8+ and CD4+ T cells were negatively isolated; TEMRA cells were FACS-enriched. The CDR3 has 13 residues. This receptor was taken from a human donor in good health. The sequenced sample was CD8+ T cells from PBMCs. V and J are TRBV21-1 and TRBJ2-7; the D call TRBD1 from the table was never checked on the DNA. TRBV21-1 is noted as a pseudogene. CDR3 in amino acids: CASSKGTGREQYF. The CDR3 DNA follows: TGTGCCAGCAGCAAAGGGACAGGAAGGGAGCAGTACTTC.